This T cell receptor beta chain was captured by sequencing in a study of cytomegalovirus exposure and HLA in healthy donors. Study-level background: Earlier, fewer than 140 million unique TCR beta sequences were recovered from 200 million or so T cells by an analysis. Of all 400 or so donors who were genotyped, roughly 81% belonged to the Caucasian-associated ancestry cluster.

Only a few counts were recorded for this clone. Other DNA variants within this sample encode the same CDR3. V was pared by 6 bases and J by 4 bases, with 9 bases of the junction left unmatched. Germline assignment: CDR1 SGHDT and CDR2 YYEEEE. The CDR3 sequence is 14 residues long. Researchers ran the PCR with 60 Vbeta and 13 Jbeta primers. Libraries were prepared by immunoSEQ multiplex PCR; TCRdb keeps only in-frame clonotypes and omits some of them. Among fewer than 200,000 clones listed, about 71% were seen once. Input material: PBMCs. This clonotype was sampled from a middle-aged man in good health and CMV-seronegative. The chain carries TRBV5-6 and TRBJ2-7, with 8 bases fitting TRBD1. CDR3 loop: CASTPQGAGYEQYF. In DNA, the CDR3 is TGTGCCAGCACTCCCCAGGGGGCGGGTTACGAGCAGTACTTC.